A single sample gave rise to the 12 T cell receptor beta chains below, sequenced in a study of vaccination effects on CD4 cells after COVID-19. TCRdb's table, derived via immunoSEQ multiplex PCR, lists solely in-frame clones and lacks some. The repertoire consists of roughly 41,000 clones, with 65% to 75% occurring once and the leading ten covering roughly 16%. Expansion with viral peptide pools was applied to antigen-specific CD4+ T cells by the ViraFEST assay prior to sequencing. Following culture for roughly 10 days, CD4+ T cells were isolated. As their vaccination, participants received two doses of either BNT162b2 or mRNA-1273. Their antigens are not known. The sample in question was CD4+ T cells from PBMCs cultured with HCoV-OC43 spike peptides, obtained after COVID-19 vaccination. Described subset: HCoV-OC43 spike overlapping peptide pool stimulation. The receptors derive from a human donor who received a COVID-19 vaccine.

CDR3 sequence: CASSHPGTGVRELFF. The CDR3, as DNA: TGCGCCAGCAGCCATCCCGGGACAGGGGTACGGGAGCTGTTTTTT. The chain uses TRBV4-1 and TRBJ2-2; 10 bases line up with TRBD1. V shed 3 bases, J shed 9 bases, and the junction held 7 bases outside the gene matches. CDR3 length equals 15 residues. In germline, CDR1 is MGHRA, CDR2 YSYEKL.

V and J are TRBV6-1 and TRBJ1-2, with D unclear. Trimming took 2 bases from V and 4 from J, leaving 17 bases between them. Germline V lookup: CDR1 MNHNS, CDR2 SASEGT. This CDR3 spans 16 amino acids. CDR3 DNA: TGTGCCAGCAGTGAACGGAACCTCCTGGAGGGCTATGGCTACACCTTC. Its protein product is CASSERNLLEGYGYTF.

This clone was observed a single time. CDR3 nucleotides: TGTGCCAGCAGCGTAGCTCTTGGTAGCAGCTCCTACAATGAGCAGTTCTTC. Its protein is CASSVALGSSSYNEQFF. This rearrangement joins TRBV9 to TRBJ2-1; D is unclear. CDR1 and CDR2 (germline): SGDLS, YYNGEE. Trimming took off 0 bases at V and 0 bases at J, with 13 bases between the two ends. The CDR3 consists of 17 residues.

This clone was detected only a few times. The gene calls are TRBV6-5 and TRBJ2-1; D might be TRBD1 (5 bases). The germline gives CDR1 MNHEY, CDR2 SVGAGI. This CDR3 comprises 14 residues. The V end was cut by 5 bases, the J end by 5 bases, with 13 bases between. CDR3 in amino acids: CASSRQQENNEQFF. The CDR3 coding sequence is TGTGCCAGCAGTAGACAGCAAGAAAACAATGAGCAGTTCTTC.

This clone rates as medium-sized. CDR3 in DNA: TGTGCCAGCAGCTTAGCTCTGGGACCGGATGGCTACACCTTC. It specifies CASSLALGPDGYTF. V and J are TRBV7-8 and TRBJ1-2; TRBD1 might be the D (5 bases). Trimming removed 0 bases at V and 6 bases at J, with 11 bases between. This CDR3 contains 14 residues. Germline V gene sequence: CDR1 SGHVS, CDR2 FQNEAQ. The whole variable domain, remainder taken from reference TRBV7-8 and TRBJ1-2, is GAGVSQSPRYKVAKRGQDVALRCDPISGHVSLFWYQQALGQGPEFLTYFQNEAQLDKSGLPSDRFFAERPEGSVSTLKIQRTQQEDSAVYLCASSLALGPDGYTFGSGTRLTVV.

This chain joins TRBV6-5 and TRBJ1-2, with D perhaps TRBD1 (5 bases). Germline CDR1 reads MNHEY; CDR2 reads SVGAGI. The CDR3 sequence is 13 residues long. The germline V and J ends were trimmed by 2 bases and 7 bases, with 11 bases remaining between them. CDR3 nucleotide sequence: TGTGCCAGCAGTTACACGACAGAGGGTGGCTACACCTTC. This sequence encodes CASSYTTEGGYTF.

The V and J genes are TRBV3-1 (or the pseudogene TRBV3-2) and TRBJ2-7; D is perhaps TRBD2 (5 bases). Germline lookup yields CDR1 LGHDT and CDR2 YNNKEL (reference sequence). The CDR3 totals 16 residues. The ends were cut back, 2 bases at V and 6 bases at J, with 20 bases in the middle. CDR3 loop: CASSQRLYTRGSEQYF. The CDR3 DNA sequence: TGTGCCAGCAGCCAACGGTTGTACACTAGAGGGAGCGAGCAGTACTTC.

The J gene is TRBJ1-6, the V gene TRBV7-2; D unresolved. The CDR3 extends over 12 amino acids. Trimming cost V 3 bases and J 5 bases, with 2 bases left between them. In germline, CDR1 is SGHTA, CDR2 FQGNSA. The CDR3 loop reads CASSFNNSPLHF. Written as DNA, the CDR3 is TGTGCCAGCAGCTTTAATAATTCACCCCTCCACTTT.

This chain connects TRBV2 to TRBJ1-1, with D maybe TRBD1 (6 bases). Germline-derived CDR1 and CDR2 are SNHLY and FYNNEI. Deletions cut 8 bases from V and 1 base from J, with 11 bases between. The CDR3 is made up of 13 amino acids. The CDR3 loop reads CASRQEENTEAFF. In DNA form, the CDR3 reads TGTGCCAGCCGACAGGAGGAGAACACTGAAGCTTTCTTT.

This chain joins TRBV7-6 and TRBJ2-3; D perhaps matches TRBD2 (6 bases). Deletions cut 0 bases from V and 4 bases from J, with 8 bases between. The CDR3 is 14 amino acids. Per germline, CDR1 SGHVS and CDR2 FNYEAQ. For the CDR3, the DNA is TGTGCCAGCAGCTTAGCTTCGGGGGCAGATACGCAGTATTTT. Translation: CASSLASGADTQYF.

CDR3 nucleotides: TGCGCCAGCAGCTTGACTAGCGGGAGTCGGGAGCAGTACTTC. Translated, it gives CASSLTSGSREQYF. This chain connects TRBV5-1 to TRBJ2-7; the match to TRBD2 covers 11 bases. The trim removed 1 base at V and 7 bases at J, leaving 4 bases unmatched. The germline V gene has CDR1 SGHRS and CDR2 YFSETQ. The length of the CDR3 is 14 residues.

The chain recombines TRBV6-5 with TRBJ2-1; tentatively, D is TRBD1 (8 bases). The germline V gene encodes CDR1 MNHEY and CDR2 SVGAGI. This CDR3 spans 15 amino acids. The V gene lost 2 bases and the J gene lost 9 bases, with 17 bases spanning the gap. The CDR3 is CASSYAGGSGGEQFF. As DNA, the CDR3 is TGTGCCAGCAGTTACGCAGGGGGCTCGGGGGGTGAGCAGTTCTTC.